This TCR beta chain was retrieved from a study of T cell changes during pregnancy in multiple sclerosis. TCRdb keeps only in-frame clones here, not all; method: immunoSEQ multiplex PCR. Of about 20,000 clones listed, approximately 90% were seen once; the top ten hold 7%. Trimming removed 1 base from V and 3 bases from J; junction bases left unmatched: 5. The germline CDR1 and CDR2 sequences are MNHNS and SASEGT. CDR3 length equals 15 residues. The clonotype comes from a female donor in good health, enrolled as a control in a pregnancy study. The sample here was CD8+ T cells from peripheral blood mononuclear cells, taken in the third trimester of pregnancy. The V and J genes are TRBV6-1 and TRBJ2-7; 8 bases align to TRBD2. CDR3 residues: CASSEVGSGIYEQYF. In DNA form, the CDR3 reads TGTGCCAGCAGTGAAGTGGGTAGCGGGATCTACGAGCAGTACTTC.